This TCR beta chain is from a study of T cell repertoires in cytomegalovirus infection. Study information: CMV epitopes, recently identified HLA-C-restricted and well-studied HLA-B-restricted, were used. Both a matching HLA type and CMV infection were indicated by public TCR beta signatures. General observations from the study: The ex vivo response was dominated by HLA-C-restricted CMV-specific TCR beta clonotypes.

TCRdb fed the reads into MiXCR, producing one record per CDR3 protein. The repertoire has 100,000 to 150,000 distinct CDR3 sequences, 25% to 35% of them found once; the top ten carry roughly three fifths. About this clonotype: Antigen: not known.

This receptor was obtained from a human donor in good health (CMV status not recorded). Some clones in this sample may be carry-over from other donors' samples. Sample: CD8+ T cells from cultured PBMCs, taken from culture after CMV antigen stimulation.

The CDR3 reads CASSLREADTEAFF. In DNA form, the CDR3 reads TGTGCCAGCAGCTTACGGGAGGCGGACACTGAAGCTTTCTTT. The genes are TRBV13 and TRBJ1-1; D remains unclear. The CDR3 covers 14 residues. Per germline, CDR1 PRHDT and CDR2 FYEKMQ (reference sequence). V gave up 2 bases and J gave up 3 bases, with 10 bases separating them.